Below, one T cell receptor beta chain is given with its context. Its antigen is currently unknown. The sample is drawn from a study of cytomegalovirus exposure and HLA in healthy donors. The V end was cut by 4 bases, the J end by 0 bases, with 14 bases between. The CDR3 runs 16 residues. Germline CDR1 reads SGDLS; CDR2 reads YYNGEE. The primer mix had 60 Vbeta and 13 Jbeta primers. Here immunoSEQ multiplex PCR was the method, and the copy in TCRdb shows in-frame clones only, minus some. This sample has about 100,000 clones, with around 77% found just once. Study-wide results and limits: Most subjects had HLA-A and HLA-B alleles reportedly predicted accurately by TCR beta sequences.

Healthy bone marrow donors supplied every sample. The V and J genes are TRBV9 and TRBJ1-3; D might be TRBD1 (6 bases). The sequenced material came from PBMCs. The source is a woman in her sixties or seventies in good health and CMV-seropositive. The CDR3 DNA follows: TGTGCCAGCAGCCCCCGGGGGGGCTTCTCTGGAAACACCATATATTTT. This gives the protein CASSPRGGFSGNTIYF.